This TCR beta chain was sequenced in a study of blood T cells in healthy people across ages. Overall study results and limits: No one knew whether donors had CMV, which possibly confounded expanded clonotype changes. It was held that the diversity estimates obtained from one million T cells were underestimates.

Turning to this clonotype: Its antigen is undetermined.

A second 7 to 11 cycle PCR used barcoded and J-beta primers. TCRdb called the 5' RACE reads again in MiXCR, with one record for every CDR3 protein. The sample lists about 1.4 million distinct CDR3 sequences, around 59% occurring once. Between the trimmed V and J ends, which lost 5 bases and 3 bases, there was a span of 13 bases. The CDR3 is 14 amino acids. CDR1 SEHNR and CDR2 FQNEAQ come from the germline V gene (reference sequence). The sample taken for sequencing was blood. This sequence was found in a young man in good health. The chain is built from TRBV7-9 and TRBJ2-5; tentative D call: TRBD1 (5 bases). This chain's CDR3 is CASSRREKKETQYF. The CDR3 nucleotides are TGTGCCAGCAGCCGCAGGGAAAAAAAAGAGACCCAGTACTTC.